This note documents a single TCR beta chain sequence. This sample is drawn from a study of OX40 agonist ivuxolimab in advanced cancers. Assay used: immunoSEQ multiplex PCR; TCRdb lists only in-frame clones, some missing. The repertoire includes roughly 89,000 clones, approximately 91% of them detected once, and around 0.34% sits in the top ten. This CDR3 is 15 amino acids long. The germline V gene encodes CDR1 SGHTA and CDR2 FQGNSA. J lost 6 bases, V lost 3 bases, and 8 bases had no gene match. The TCR comes from an adult with an advanced solid tumor such as melanoma, head and neck, liver or kidney cancer. Sequencing used CD4+ or CD8+ T cells sorted from blood, obtained in a trial of the OX40 agonist ivuxolimab. The rearrangement joins TRBV7-2 to TRBJ1-3; 7 nucleotides align to TRBD1. CDR3 DNA: TGTGCCAGCAGCTTGGGAGGGGGCGATGCAAACACCATATATTTT. This gives the protein CASSLGGGDANTIYF.